Listed below are T cell receptor beta chains from one sample, sequenced in a study of regulatory T cells in long-lasting Graves disease. One entry per CDR3 protein results from TCRdb running MiXCR on the multiplex PCR reads. In the table there are 600,000 to 850,000 distinct CDR3 sequences, 25% to 35% of which are singletons. The sequencing used peripheral blood mononuclear cells (PBMCs), collected when the disease was refractory, from a patient treated with antithyroid drugs. These receptors came from a female donor with Graves disease. Both conserved end residues are part of each CDR3. The D gene is left open where the match is weak. The listing skips clone size in some rows; elsewhere it reads once, few, many or a size class.

. many TRBJ1-1 TRBV6-5 CASSYSRTGGTEAFF TGTGCCAGCAGTTACTCGAGGACCGGGGGCACTGAAGCTTTCTTT
TRBD2 many TRBJ2-3 TRBV2 CASSGFSGSRDTQYF TGTGCCAGCAGTGGATTTAGCGGGAGTAGGGATACGCAGTATTTT
TRBD1 few TRBJ1-2 TRBV2 CASRREQGLNYGYTF TGTGCCAGCAGAAGGGAACAGGGGCTTAACTATGGCTACACCTTC
. few TRBJ2-5 TRBV5-4 CASSLIGRETQYF TGTGCCAGCAGCTTGATAGGAAGGGAGACCCAGTACTTC
TRBD2 many TRBJ2-5 TRBV28 CASSLQTSGRRMKETQYF TGTGCCAGCAGTTTACAGACTAGCGGGAGGCGGATGAAAGAGACCCAGTACTTC
. . TRBJ2-2 TRBV5-1 CASSLWTPYTGELFF TGCGCCAGCAGCTTGTGGACACCTTACACCGGGGAGCTGTTTTTT
TRBD2 . TRBJ2-1 TRBV6-1 CASSPLAGPLSNEQFF TGTGCCAGCAGTCCACTAGCGGGGCCACTATCCAATGAGCAGTTCTTC
. . TRBJ2-7 TRBV6-1 CASTLRDLSSYEQYF TGTGCCAGCACCCTTAGGGACCTTAGCTCCTACGAGCAGTACTTC
. . TRBJ1-5 TRBV19 CASSNGMGNQPQHF TGTGCCAGTAGTAATGGGATGGGCAATCAGCCCCAGCATTTT
. . TRBJ2-7 TRBV6-1 CASSEHRYPSYEQYF TGTGCCAGCAGTGAACACAGGTACCCCTCCTACGAGCAGTACTTC
. many TRBJ1-4 TRBV2 CASRLRLASVFF TGTGCCAGTCGGTTGAGGTTAGCTTCGGTGTTTTTT
. many TRBJ2-5 TRBV11-2 CASHGRYQETQYF TGTGCCAGCCACGGCAGGTACCAAGAGACCCAGTACTTC
TRBD2 few TRBJ2-7 TRBV4-1 CASSPSGRGLFEQYF TGCGCCAGCAGCCCTAGCGGGAGAGGACTATTCGAGCAGTACTTC
TRBD2 few TRBJ2-5 TRBV20-1 CSARDSGTRQETQYF TGCAGTGCTAGAGATTCTGGGACTAGACAAGAGACCCAGTACTTC
. . TRBJ2-7 TRBV7-9 CASSFTNYEQYF TGTGCCAGCAGCTTTACTAACTACGAGCAGTACTTC
TRBD1 many TRBJ1-6 TRBV12-5 CASGWTTGGNSPLHF TGTGCTAGTGGTTGGACCACAGGGGGCAATTCACCCCTCCACTTT
. . TRBJ2-5 TRBV12-3/TRBV12-4 CASKGRKETQYF TGTGCCAGCAAGGGTAGGAAAGAGACCCAGTACTTC
. . TRBJ1-1 TRBV18 CASSPWGAMNTEAFF TGTGCCAGCTCACCCTGGGGTGCTATGAACACTGAAGCTTTCTTT
. . TRBJ1-2 TRBV20-1 CSAPTKTVFNYGYTF TGCAGTGCCCCAACAAAAACAGTTTTCAACTATGGCTACACCTTC
. many TRBJ1-1 TRBV2 CASSVLNLLEAFF TGTGCCAGCAGTGTCCTTAATCTCCTTGAAGCTTTCTTT
. few TRBJ1-1 TRBV10-3 CAIGTPRGVTEAFF TGTGCCATCGGGACACCCCGAGGAGTCACTGAAGCTTTCTTT
. . TRBJ2-3 TRBV20-1 CSAEETDTQYF TGCAGTGCTGAGGAAACAGATACGCAGTATTTT
. . TRBJ2-5 TRBV7-3 CASSRTFGETQYF TGTGCCAGCAGCCGCACCTTCGGTGAGACCCAGTACTTC
. . TRBJ2-7 TRBV29-1 CSVQGTLVGEQYF TGCAGCGTCCAGGGTACCCTTGTTGGGGAGCAGTACTTC
. . TRBJ1-3 TRBV27 CASSPLGVGNTIYF TGTGCCAGCAGTCCCCTGGGGGTTGGAAACACCATATATTTT
TRBD1 . TRBJ2-2 TRBV6-2/TRBV6-3 CASSGQGSTGELFF TGTGCCAGCAGCGGACAGGGAAGCACCGGGGAGCTGTTTTTT
TRBD1 . TRBJ1-1 TRBV2 CATKPGQGANTEAFF TGTGCCACTAAACCAGGACAGGGGGCGAACACTGAAGCTTTCTTT
TRBD1 . TRBJ1-2 TRBV19 CASQDRTFFYGYTF TGTGCCAGCCAGGACAGGACGTTCTTCTATGGCTACACCTTC
. few TRBJ1-1 TRBV6-5 CASSYAGDQAFF TGTGCCAGCAGTTACGCTGGGGACCAAGCTTTCTTT
TRBD1 few TRBJ1-1 TRBV29-1 CSASQGYGTEAFF TGCAGCGCATCACAGGGGTATGGCACTGAAGCTTTCTTT
. . TRBJ1-1 TRBV7-6 CASSGTRGRNTEAFF TGTGCCAGCAGCGGGACACGGGGGAGGAACACTGAAGCTTTCTTT
TRBD1 few TRBJ2-7 TRBV6-1 CASSVRQGAAYEQYF TGTGCCAGCAGTGTGAGACAGGGGGCGGCCTACGAGCAGTACTTC
TRBD1 few TRBJ1-1 TRBV5-4 CASSLGGTRGFRVAFF TGTGCCAGCAGCTTGGGGGGAACCAGGGGGTTTCGAGTAGCTTTCTTT
TRBD1 few TRBJ1-1 TRBV7-9 CASSIGTGADTEAFF TGTGCCAGCAGCATCGGAACAGGGGCGGACACTGAAGCTTTCTTT
. once TRBJ1-1 TRBV29-1 CSVEEHRDSEAFF TGCAGCGTTGAAGAACACAGGGACTCTGAAGCTTTCTTT
TRBD2 . TRBJ2-4 TRBV12-3/TRBV12-4 CASSLGLAGGRDIQYF TGTGCCAGCAGTTTGGGACTAGCGGGAGGTCGCGACATTCAGTACTTC
. . TRBJ1-1 TRBV12-5 CASGSQGPNTEAFF TGTGCTAGTGGGTCCCAGGGACCAAACACTGAAGCTTTCTTT
. . TRBJ1-2 TRBV2 CANRQLLWELGGYTF TGTGCCAACCGACAGCTATTATGGGAGTTGGGTGGCTACACCTTC
TRBD1 many TRBJ1-1 TRBV29-1 CSVRRGSTEAFF TGCAGCGTCCGCAGGGGGTCCACTGAAGCTTTCTTT
. few TRBJ1-2 TRBV2 CASSEALGRPNYGYTF TGTGCCAGCAGTGAAGCGCTAGGCAGGCCCAACTATGGCTACACCTTC